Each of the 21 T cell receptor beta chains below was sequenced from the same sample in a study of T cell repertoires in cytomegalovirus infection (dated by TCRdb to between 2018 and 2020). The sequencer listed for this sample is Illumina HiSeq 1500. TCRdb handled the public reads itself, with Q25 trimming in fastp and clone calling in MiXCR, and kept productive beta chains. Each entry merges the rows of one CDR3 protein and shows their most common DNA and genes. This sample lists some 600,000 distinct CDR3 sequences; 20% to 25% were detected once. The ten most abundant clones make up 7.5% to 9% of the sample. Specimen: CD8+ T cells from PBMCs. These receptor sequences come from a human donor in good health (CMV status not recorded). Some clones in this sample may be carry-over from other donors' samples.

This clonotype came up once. The CDR3: CASNAFVGTEAFF. Here the CDR3 DNA reads TGTGCCAGTAACGCCTTTGTTGGGACTGAAGCTTTCTTT. The chain recombines TRBV19 with TRBJ1-1; D unresolved. Trimming removed 7 bases at V and 5 bases at J, with 14 bases between. The CDR3 is 13 amino acids. Germline lookup yields CDR1 LNHDA and CDR2 SQIVND (reference sequence).

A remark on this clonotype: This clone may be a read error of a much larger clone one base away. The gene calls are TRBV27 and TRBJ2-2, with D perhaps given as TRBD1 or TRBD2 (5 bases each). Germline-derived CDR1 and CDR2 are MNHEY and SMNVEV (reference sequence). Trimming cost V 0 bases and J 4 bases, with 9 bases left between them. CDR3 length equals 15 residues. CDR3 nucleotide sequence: TGTGCCAGCAGTTTATCCACGGGGACCACCGGGGAGCTGTTTTTT. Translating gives CASSLSTGTTGELFF.

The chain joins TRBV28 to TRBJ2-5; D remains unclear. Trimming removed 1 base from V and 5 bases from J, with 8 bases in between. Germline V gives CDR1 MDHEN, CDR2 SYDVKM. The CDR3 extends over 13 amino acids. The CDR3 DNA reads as TGTGCCAGCAGTTTATTTACCTCTGAGACCCAGTACTTC. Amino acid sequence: CASSLFTSETQYF.

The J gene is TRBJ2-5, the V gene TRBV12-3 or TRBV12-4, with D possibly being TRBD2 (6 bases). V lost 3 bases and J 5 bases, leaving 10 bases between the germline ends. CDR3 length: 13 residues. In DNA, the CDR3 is TGTGCCAGCAGTTTCGGGGGTATGGAGACCCAGTACTTC. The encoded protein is CASSFGGMETQYF.

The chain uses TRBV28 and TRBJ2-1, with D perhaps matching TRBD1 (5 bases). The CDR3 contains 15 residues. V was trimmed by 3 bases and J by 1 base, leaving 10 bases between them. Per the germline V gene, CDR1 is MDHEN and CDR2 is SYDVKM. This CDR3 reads CASSFLKGSYNEQFF. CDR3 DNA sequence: TGTGCCAGCAGTTTCTTAAAGGGGTCCTACAATGAGCAGTTCTTC.

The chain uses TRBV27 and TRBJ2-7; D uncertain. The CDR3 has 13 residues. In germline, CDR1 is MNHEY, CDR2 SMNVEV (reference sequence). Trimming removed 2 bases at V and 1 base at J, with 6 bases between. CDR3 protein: CASSLNASYEQYV. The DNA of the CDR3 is TGTGCCAGCAGTTTAAACGCTTCCTACGAGCAGTACGTC.

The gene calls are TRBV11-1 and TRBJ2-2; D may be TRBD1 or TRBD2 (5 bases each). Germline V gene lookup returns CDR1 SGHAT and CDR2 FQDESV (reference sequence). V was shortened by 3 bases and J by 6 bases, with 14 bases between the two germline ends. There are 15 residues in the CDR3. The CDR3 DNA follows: TGTGCCAGCAGCTTTGTAGGGGACGGAGCCGGGGAGCTGTTTTTT. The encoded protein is CASSFVGDGAGELFF.

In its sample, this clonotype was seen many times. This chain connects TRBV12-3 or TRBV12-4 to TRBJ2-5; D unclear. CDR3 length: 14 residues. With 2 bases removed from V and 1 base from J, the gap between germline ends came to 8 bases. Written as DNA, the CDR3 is TGTGCCAGCAGTTTACTGGGTCCCCAAGAGACCCAGTACTTC. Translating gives CASSLLGPQETQYF.

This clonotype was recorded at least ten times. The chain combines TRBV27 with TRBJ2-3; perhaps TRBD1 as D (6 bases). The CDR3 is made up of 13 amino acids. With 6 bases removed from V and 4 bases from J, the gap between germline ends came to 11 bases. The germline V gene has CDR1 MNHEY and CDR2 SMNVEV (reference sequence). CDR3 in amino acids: CASSPGVADTQYF. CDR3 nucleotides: TGTGCCAGCAGCCCAGGGGTCGCAGATACGCAGTATTTT.

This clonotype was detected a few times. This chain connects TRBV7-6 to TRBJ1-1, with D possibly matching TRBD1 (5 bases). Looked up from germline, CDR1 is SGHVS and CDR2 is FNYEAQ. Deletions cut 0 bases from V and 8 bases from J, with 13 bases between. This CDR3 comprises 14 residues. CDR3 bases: TGTGCCAGCAGCTTAGCGAAGGGGATCTCGGAAGCTTTCTTT. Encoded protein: CASSLAKGISEAFF.

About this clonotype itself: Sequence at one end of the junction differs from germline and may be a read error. The CDR3 nucleotides are TGCGCCACCAGTGCGGGGTCGGATACGCAGTATTTT. Its protein product is CATSAGSDTQYF. The chain is built from TRBV24-1 and TRBJ2-3, with D perhaps TRBD2 (6 bases). CDR3 length: 12 amino acids. The germline CDR1 and CDR2 sequences are KGHDR and SFDVKD.

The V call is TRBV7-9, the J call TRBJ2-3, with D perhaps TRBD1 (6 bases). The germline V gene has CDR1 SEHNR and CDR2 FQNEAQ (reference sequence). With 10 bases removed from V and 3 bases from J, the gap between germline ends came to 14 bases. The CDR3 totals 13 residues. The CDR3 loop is CATKGERTDTQYF. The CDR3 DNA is TGTGCCACCAAGGGGGAACGGACAGATACGCAGTATTTT.

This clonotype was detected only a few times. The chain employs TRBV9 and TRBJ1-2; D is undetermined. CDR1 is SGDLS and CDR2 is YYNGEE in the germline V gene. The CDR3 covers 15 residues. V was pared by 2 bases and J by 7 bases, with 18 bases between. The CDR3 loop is CASSVGGLVSSGYTF. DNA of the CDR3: TGTGCCAGCAGCGTCGGAGGTCTCGTTTCGAGTGGCTACACCTTC.

The CDR3 nucleotides read TGCAGCGTTCCCCCCCCCCTTAGCGGGGGGCCGGGAGATACGCAGTATTTT. Its translation is CSVPPPLSGGPGDTQYF. The chain is built from TRBV29-1 and TRBJ2-3, with TRBD2 matching 10 bases. The CDR3 has 17 amino acids. Germline V CDR1 and CDR2: SQVTM, ANQGSEA. With 5 bases clipped from V and 5 bases from J, the junction kept 16 bases outside the gene matches.

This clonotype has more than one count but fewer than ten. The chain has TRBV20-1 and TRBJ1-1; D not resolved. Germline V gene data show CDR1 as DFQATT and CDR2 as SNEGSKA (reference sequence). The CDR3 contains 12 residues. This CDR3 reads CTAKMEDTEAFF. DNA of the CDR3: TGCACCGCTAAGATGGAGGACACTGAAGCTTTCTTT.

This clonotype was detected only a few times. The CDR3 spells CASSLSGRIWPQETQYF. The CDR3 region has the DNA TGTGCCAGCAGCTTATCGGGTCGGATTTGGCCCCAAGAGACCCAGTACTTC. The chain combines TRBV11-2 with TRBJ2-5; D remains ambiguous. The V end lost 2 bases, the J end lost 1 base, and 17 bases lay between the germline ends. The germline gives CDR1 SGHAT, CDR2 FQNNGV. The CDR3 covers 17 residues.

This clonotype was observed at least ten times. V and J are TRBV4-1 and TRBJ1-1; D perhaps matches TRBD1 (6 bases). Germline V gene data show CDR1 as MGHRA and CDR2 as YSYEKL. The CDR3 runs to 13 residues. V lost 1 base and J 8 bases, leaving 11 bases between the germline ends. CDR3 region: CASSQVSGTEAFF. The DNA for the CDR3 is TGCGCCAGCAGCCAAGTATCAGGGACAGAAGCTTTCTTT.

The CDR3 DNA sequence: TGTGCCAGCAGCGGGCCGGGACTAGCGAGGGGCACAGATACGCAGTATTTT. It yields the protein CASSGPGLARGTDTQYF. This sequence joins TRBV28 and TRBJ2-3; 10 bases match TRBD2. CDR3 length: 17 amino acids. Germline values: CDR1 MDHEN, CDR2 SYDVKM. Trimming at V came to 6 bases and at J to 1 base, leaving 10 bases not matched to a gene.

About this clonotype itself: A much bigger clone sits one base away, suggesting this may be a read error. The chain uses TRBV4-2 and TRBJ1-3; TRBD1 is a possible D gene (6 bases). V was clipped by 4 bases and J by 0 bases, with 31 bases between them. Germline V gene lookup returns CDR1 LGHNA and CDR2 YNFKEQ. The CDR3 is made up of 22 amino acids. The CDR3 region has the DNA TGTGCCAGCAGCCGAGACCCCGCGACAGGTAACCACCGAGTCGTCTCTGGAAACACCATATATTTT. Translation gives CASSRDPATGNHRVVSGNTIYF.

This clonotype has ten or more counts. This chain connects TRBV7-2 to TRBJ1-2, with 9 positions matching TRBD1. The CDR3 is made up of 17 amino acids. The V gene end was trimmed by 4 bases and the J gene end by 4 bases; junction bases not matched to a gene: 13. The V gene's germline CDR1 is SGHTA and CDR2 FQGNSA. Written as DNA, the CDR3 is TGTGCCAGCAGCTCCCAGGGACAGGGCGGAATAGGCTATGGCTACACCTTC. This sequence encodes CASSSQGQGGIGYGYTF.

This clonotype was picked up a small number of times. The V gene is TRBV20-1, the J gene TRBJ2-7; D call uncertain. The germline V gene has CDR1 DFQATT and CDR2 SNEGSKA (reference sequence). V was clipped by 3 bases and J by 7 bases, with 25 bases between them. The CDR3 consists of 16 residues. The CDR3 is CSASLYGPINLGEQYF. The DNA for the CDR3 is TGCAGTGCTAGTCTTTACGGCCCAATAAATTTGGGGGAGCAGTACTTC.